These T cell receptor beta chains were read from a single sample in a study of shared clonotypes between healthy human individuals. TCRdb's copy holds only in-frame clones and misses some; the assay was immunoSEQ multiplex PCR. In the table there are about 1.1 million clones, approximately 75% of which are singletons. The sequenced sample consisted of memory CD4+ T cells from PBMCs. Every receptor here comes from a man younger than 35 in good health. Some clones in this sample may be carry-over from other donors' samples. Both conserved end residues are part of each CDR3. The D gene is left open where the match is weak. Clone size is given for some rows only: seen once, a few or many times, or a class if the clone is expanded.

.	TRBV15	TRBJ1-4	once	TGTGCCACCAGCAGAGATTTGGCAGGGAGAGATACTAATGAAAAACTGTTTTTT	CATSRDLAGRDTNEKLFF
.	TRBV9	TRBJ2-3	once	TGTGCCAGCAGCGTAGCCAAGGGCTCAGATACGCAGTATTTT	CASSVAKGSDTQYF
.	TRBV6-5	TRBJ1-2	.	TGTGCCAGCAGTTACTCTCCCGATGGAGGCTACACCTTC	CASSYSPDGGYTF
.	TRBV28	TRBJ1-5	.	TGTGCCAGCAGTTTAAACGGGATCCGGTATAGCAATCAGCCCCAGCATTTT	CASSLNGIRYSNQPQHF
.	TRBV28	TRBJ1-1	.	TGTGCCAGCAGTTCAGTCGGGGCTAACTTCGTCACTGAAGCTTTCTTT	CASSSVGANFVTEAFF
.	TRBV7-3	TRBJ2-7	.	TGTGCCAGCAGCCTAACAGGGTCCAGCTCGGAGCAGTACTTC	CASSLTGSSSEQYF
TRBD2	TRBV28	TRBJ2-5	.	TGTGCCAGCAGTCCCCAGCTAGCGGGAGACCGGGAGACCCAGTACTTC	CASSPQLAGDRETQYF
TRBD1	TRBV18	TRBJ1-2	.	TGTGCCAGCTCACCTGGGACAGGGTATGGCTACACCTTC	CASSPGTGYGYTF
TRBD2	TRBV5-6	TRBJ2-5	few	TGTGCCAGCAGCTCCGGGACTAGCCCAGAGACCCAGTACTTC	CASSSGTSPETQYF
.	TRBV5-5	TRBJ1-5	.	TGTGCCAGCAGCTTGGACAATGATCAGCCCCAGCATTTT	CASSLDNDQPQHF
TRBD2	TRBV7-9	TRBJ2-1	.	TGTGCCAGCAGCTCCAGCGGGAGATGGTACAATGAGCAGTTCTTC	CASSSSGRWYNEQFF
.	TRBV5-1	TRBJ2-5	.	TGCGCCAGCAGCGGGGGGCAGGTGAGCGGAGAGACCCAGTACTTC	CASSGGQVSGETQYF
TRBD2	TRBV6-1	TRBJ2-7	few	TGTGCCAGCAGTGAAGTGTGGGTAGCGGGAGCCTACGAGCAGTACTTC	CASSEVWVAGAYEQYF
.	TRBV20-1	TRBJ2-1	.	TGCAGTGCTAGAGCGGGCCTAGGGCAGTTCTTC	CSARAGLGQFF
.	TRBV9	TRBJ2-2	.	TGTGCCAGCAGCGTAGTCGGTACTTCGAACACCGGGGAGCTGTTTTTT	CASSVVGTSNTGELFF
.	TRBV28	TRBJ1-1	few	TGTGCCAGCAGCTCCTGGGACCGAAACAGAAACACTGAAGCTTTCTTT	CASSSWDRNRNTEAFF
.	TRBV5-1	TRBJ1-2	.	TGCGCCAGCAGCGAACAGGGCCTATGGCGAGAGGGCTACACCTTC	CASSEQGLWREGYTF
.	TRBV11-1	TRBJ2-7	.	TGTGCCAGCAGCCCGGACTTGAACTACGAGCAGTACTTC	CASSPDLNYEQYF
.	TRBV10-3	TRBJ1-2	.	TGTGCCATCAGTGAGCGGGGAGACGGCTATGGCTACACCTTC	CAISERGDGYGYTF
.	TRBV2	TRBJ1-1	once	TGTGCCAGCAGTGAGTATCAGGTGGGGACTGAAGCTTTCTTT	CASSEYQVGTEAFF
.	TRBV6-5	TRBJ2-5	.	TGTGCCAGCAGTTCTTTGAACAGGGACGGGGAAGAGACCCAGTACTTC	CASSSLNRDGEETQYF
.	TRBV28	TRBJ2-7	.	TGTGCCAGCAATGATTGGACCTACGAGCAGTACTTC	CASNDWTYEQYF
.	TRBV5-1	TRBJ2-3	.	TGCGCCAGCAGCTTGGCCTGGGGGCTCGGTGGGGCAGATACGCAGTATTTT	CASSLAWGLGGADTQYF
TRBD1	TRBV19	TRBJ1-2	.	TGTGCCAGTAGCCCCGGGACAGCCAACTATGGCTACACCTTC	CASSPGTANYGYTF
.	TRBV20-1	TRBJ2-5	many	TGCAGTGCTTCAGGGGTAGAGACCCAGTACTTC	CSASGVETQYF
TRBD2	TRBV29-1	TRBJ2-2	.	TGCAGCGGACAGCGGGATTTCACCGGGGAGCTGTTTTTT	CSGQRDFTGELFF
TRBD1	TRBV15	TRBJ2-6	.	TGTGCCACCAGCAGAGTTGATGGGACAGCCCCTCTGGGGGCCAACGTCCTGACTTTC	CATSRVDGTAPLGANVLTF
.	TRBV5-1	TRBJ2-7	.	TGCGCCAGCGGCCCCCGGGGTCGATCCTACGAGCAGTACTTC	CASGPRGRSYEQYF
.	TRBV27	TRBJ2-6	.	TGTGCCAGCAGGCTCAGGGATGGCTCTGGGGCCAACGTCCTGACTTTC	CASRLRDGSGANVLTF
TRBD2	TRBV30	TRBJ2-3	once	TGTGCCTGGAGTGTACACCCGGGACTAGCGGGAGAAGCAGATACGCAGTATTTT	CAWSVHPGLAGEADTQYF
.	TRBV28	TRBJ1-5	.	TGTGCCAGCAGTTCTGGAGGGCAGAGCAATCAGCCCCAGCATTTT	CASSSGGQSNQPQHF
.	TRBV28	TRBJ2-3	.	TGTGCCAGCAGTCGGGCGTCCTCGGGGGGCACAGATACGCAGTATTTT	CASSRASSGGTDTQYF
.	TRBV2	TRBJ2-5	.	TGTGCCAGCAGTGAAGGCCCTCCGAGGGGGGACTTCCAAGAGACCCAGTACTTC	CASSEGPPRGDFQETQYF
.	TRBV7-2	TRBJ1-3	.	TGTGCCAGCAGCTTCTTCTCAGGGGCCAGCTCTGGAAACACCATATATTTT	CASSFFSGASSGNTIYF
.	TRBV7-2	TRBJ2-3	.	TGTGCCAGCAGCTTGGGCGTCGGGCGGCTCACAGATACGCAGTATTTT	CASSLGVGRLTDTQYF
.	TRBV18	TRBJ2-1	once	TGTGCCAGCTCCCTAATCGGACAGCTGCCCAGTGAGCAGTTCTTC	CASSLIGQLPSEQFF
.	TRBV14	TRBJ1-5	.	TGTGCCAGCAGCCAAACTTTGGATCAGCCCCAGCATTTT	CASSQTLDQPQHF
TRBD2	TRBV4-2	TRBJ2-7	.	TGTGCCAGCAGCCCGGGACTAGCGGGTTCAGGGGCCTACGAGCAGTACTTC	CASSPGLAGSGAYEQYF
.	TRBV2	TRBJ2-1	.	TGTGCCAGCAGTTGGGAACTATTCGACAATGAGCAGTTCTTC	CASSWELFDNEQFF
.	TRBV2	TRBJ2-3	once	TGTGCCAACTCGAGAGTGGCAGATACGCAGTATTTT	CANSRVADTQYF
TRBD2	TRBV5-4	TRBJ2-3	.	TGTGCCAGCAGCTTGCCAGGACTAGTGACAGATACGCAGTATTTT	CASSLPGLVTDTQYF
.	TRBV27	TRBJ1-1	.	TGTGCCAGCAGTTTTGAGGGGAACACTGAAGCTTTCTTT	CASSFEGNTEAFF
.	TRBV7-9	TRBJ1-4	few	TGTGCCAGCAGCATGGGGGCAGGGGCTAATGAAAAACTGTTTTTT	CASSMGAGANEKLFF
.	TRBV21-1	TRBJ1-2	once	TGTGCCAGCAGCCTCCGCGACTATGGCTACACCTTC	CASSLRDYGYTF
.	TRBV28	TRBJ2-7	.	TGTGCCAGCAGTTCCAGGCTTAGGTACGAGCAGTACTTC	CASSSRLRYEQYF
.	TRBV5-4	TRBJ2-7	.	TGTGCCAGCAGCTTATCGGGAGATTGGCCGTACGAGCAGTACTTC	CASSLSGDWPYEQYF
TRBD2	TRBV6-5	TRBJ2-3	many	TGTGCCAGCAGAAGCGGGAGTGAAGGTACGCAGTATTTT	CASRSGSEGTQYF
.	TRBV30	TRBJ2-3	once	TGTGCCTGGACTGTTAACGTGGCAGATACGCAGTATTTT	CAWTVNVADTQYF
.	TRBV2	TRBJ2-3	.	TGTGCCAGCAGTGAATTGGGAGCGCAGTATTTT	CASSELGAQYF
.	TRBV6-6	TRBJ1-4	.	TGTGCCAGCAGTTATGGATCTACCTTAAGAAAACTGTTTTTT	CASSYGSTLRKLFF
.	TRBV10-3	TRBJ2-3	.	TGTGCCATCAGTTCTGGGCAGGACACAACAGATACGCAGTATTTT	CAISSGQDTTDTQYF